The entry that follows covers one T cell receptor beta chain sequence. Its antigen is still unknown. The length of the CDR3 is 13 residues. V dropped 1 base and J dropped 8 bases, with 14 bases sitting between them. Germline V CDR1 and CDR2: SQVTM, ANQGSEA. TCR beta cDNA libraries included unique molecular identifiers. Each sample of roughly 1 to 11 million input T cells yielded roughly 500,000 cDNA molecules, so each molecule approximated one T cell. A single record per CDR3 protein comes from TCRdb applying MiXCR to the PCR reads. The data show under 900,000 distinct CDR3 sequences, about 57% seen once. The sample is drawn from a study of post-analysis software for immune sequencing data. Findings of the study overall: In patients, TRBV5-6, TRBV5-1 and TRBV20-1 belonged to roughly 5 TRBV segments found more frequently than in controls. Multiple sclerosis patients showed significantly lower normalized Chao1 diversity than controls did. Samples from a shared batch, those prepared together, strongly co-clustered by F measure.

This sequence joins TRBV29-1 and TRBJ1-2; unclear D gene. The source is a girl between 5 and 17 years old with multiple sclerosis. The sample consisted of blood. The CDR3 loop is CSVEGPIPRGYTF. CDR3 in DNA: TGCAGCGTTGAAGGACCGATCCCGAGGGGCTACACCTTC.